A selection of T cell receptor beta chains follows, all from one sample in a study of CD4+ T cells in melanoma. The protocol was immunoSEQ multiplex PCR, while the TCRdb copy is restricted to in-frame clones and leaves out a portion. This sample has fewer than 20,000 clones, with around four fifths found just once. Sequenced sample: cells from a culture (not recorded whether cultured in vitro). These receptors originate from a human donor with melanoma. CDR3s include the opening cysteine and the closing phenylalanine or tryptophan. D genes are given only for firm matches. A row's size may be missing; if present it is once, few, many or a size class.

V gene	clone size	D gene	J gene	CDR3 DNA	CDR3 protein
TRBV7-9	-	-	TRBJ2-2	TGTGCCAGCAGCTTAGTACAAGGCAGGTCTGAGCACACCGGGGAGCTGTTTTTT	CASSLVQGRSEHTGELFF
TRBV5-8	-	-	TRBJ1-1	TGTGCCAGCAGCTCCACGGGACAAACTGGGACGACTTTCTTT	CASSSTGQTGTTFF
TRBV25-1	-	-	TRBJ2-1	TGTGCCAGCAGAGTTGGCGTGGGGAATGAGCAGTTCTTC	CASRVGVGNEQFF
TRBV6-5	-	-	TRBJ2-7	TGTGCCAGCAGTTGGCGACAGGACAACTACGAGCAGTACTTC	CASSWRQDNYEQYF
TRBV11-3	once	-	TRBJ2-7	TGTGCCAGCAGCCGGGATAGCTACGAGCAGTACTTC	CASSRDSYEQYF
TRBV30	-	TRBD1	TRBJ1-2	TGTGCCTGGAGACGGACAGGGTTGGGCTACACCTTC	CAWRRTGLGYTF
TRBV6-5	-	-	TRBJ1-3	TGTGCCAGCAGTTTTTCTTCCCGCTCTGGAAACACCATATATTTT	CASSFSSRSGNTIYF
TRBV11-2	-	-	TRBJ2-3	TGTGCCAGCAGCTTATACGGGCCCAGGGATACGCAGTATTTT	CASSLYGPRDTQYF
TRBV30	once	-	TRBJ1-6	TGTGCCTGGAGTGTATTGGGGGTTTCACCCCTCCACTTT	CAWSVLGVSPLHF
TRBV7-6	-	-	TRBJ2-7	TGTGCCAGCAGCTTAGGAAACTCCTACGAGCAGTACTTC	CASSLGNSYEQYF
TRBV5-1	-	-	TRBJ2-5	TGCGCCAGCAGCTTGAGGGTTTGGGGGGCTAGAGAGACCCAGTACTTC	CASSLRVWGARETQYF
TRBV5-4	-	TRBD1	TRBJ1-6	TGTGCCAGCAGCTTCCGGACAGGGTCGGGTTCACCCCTCCACTTT	CASSFRTGSGSPLHF
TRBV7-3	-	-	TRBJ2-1	TGTGCCAGCAGCTCCCATCCAGGAGGTGCCTACAATGAGCAGTTCTTC	CASSSHPGGAYNEQFF
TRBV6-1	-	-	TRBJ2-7	TGTGCCAGCAGTCTACCTGATTACTCCTACGAGCAGTACTTC	CASSLPDYSYEQYF
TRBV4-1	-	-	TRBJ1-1	TGCGCCAGCAGCCCCGACAGACAGAACACTGAAGCTTTCTTT	CASSPDRQNTEAFF
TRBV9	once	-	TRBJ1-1	TGTGCCAGCAGCGATAACAGGAACACTGAAGCTTTCTTT	CASSDNRNTEAFF
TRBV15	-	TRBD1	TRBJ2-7	TGTGCCACCAGCAAGGGGACAGGCGTCGGCACCTACGAGCAGTACTTC	CATSKGTGVGTYEQYF
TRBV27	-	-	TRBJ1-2	TGTGCCAGCAGTCCGACGAGACTCTATGGCTACACCTTC	CASSPTRLYGYTF
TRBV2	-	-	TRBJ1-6	TGTGCCAGCACCCCGCGACAGGATTCACCCCTCCACTTT	CASTPRQDSPLHF
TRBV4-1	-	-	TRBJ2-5	TGCGCCAGCAGCCGCAAAGGGGTGCGCGGCGGCAGTCAAGAGACCCAGTACTTC	CASSRKGVRGGSQETQYF
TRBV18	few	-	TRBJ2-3	TGTGCCAGCTCACCATATACAGGGTCTGCTACGCAGTATTTT	CASSPYTGSATQYF
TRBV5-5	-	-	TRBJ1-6	TGTGCCAGCAGCAAGACAGGAGGCAAAGTTAATTCACCCCTCCACTTT	CASSKTGGKVNSPLHF